This is a list of T cell receptor beta chains from one sample in a study of T cell responses to AZD1222 COVID-19 vaccine. TCRdb's table, derived via immunoSEQ multiplex PCR, lists solely in-frame clones and lacks some. The sample carries roughly 140,000 clones, around 88% recorded once. This sample comprised peripheral blood, obtained on day 0 of AZD1222 vaccination. These receptors were collected from an adult in good health. The CDR3 runs from the conserved cysteine through the conserved F or W. D genes are given only for firm matches. Size is stated for part of the rows, as once, few or many counts, or as a class when the clone is expanded.

V: TRBV21-1; D: NA; size: NA; J: TRBJ1-6; CDR3: CASRESSYNSPLHF; DNA: TGTGCCAGCAGGGAGAGCTCCTATAATTCACCCCTCCACTTT
V: TRBV30; D: NA; size: NA; J: TRBJ1-2; CDR3: CAWSLPTASDGYTF; DNA: TGTGCCTGGAGTCTGCCGACAGCCTCGGATGGCTACACCTTC
V: TRBV9; D: NA; size: NA; J: TRBJ2-2; CDR3: CASSGEMFTGELFF; DNA: TGTGCCAGCAGCGGAGAGATGTTCACCGGGGAGCTGTTTTTT
V: TRBV2; D: NA; size: NA; J: TRBJ2-3; CDR3: CASSSGPSVDTQYF; DNA: TGTGCCAGCAGCTCGGGACCGTCTGTAGATACGCAGTATTTT
V: TRBV4-3; D: NA; size: NA; J: TRBJ2-7; CDR3: CASSQDGSYEQYF; DNA: TGCGCCAGCAGCCAAGACGGATCTTACGAGCAGTACTTC
V: TRBV27; D: TRBD2; size: NA; J: TRBJ2-1; CDR3: CASSLRGTSGRDNEQFF; DNA: TGTGCCAGCAGTTTAAGGGGGACTAGCGGGAGGGACAATGAGCAGTTCTTC
V: TRBV24-1; D: NA; size: NA; J: TRBJ2-1; CDR3: CATSDLSGIDEQFF; DNA: TGTGCCACCAGTGATTTGTCCGGGATCGATGAGCAGTTCTTC
V: TRBV15; D: TRBD1; size: NA; J: TRBJ2-7; CDR3: CATSRERQGWEQYF; DNA: TGTGCCACCAGCAGAGAACGACAGGGTTGGGAGCAGTACTTC
V: TRBV7-8; D: TRBD1; size: NA; J: TRBJ1-1; CDR3: CASNRQGGTEAFF; DNA: TGTGCCAGCAACAGACAGGGGGGCACTGAAGCTTTCTTT
V: TRBV18; D: NA; size: once; J: TRBJ2-1; CDR3: CASSPSARSSYNEQFF; DNA: TGTGCCAGCTCACCTTCTGCGAGGAGTTCCTACAATGAGCAGTTCTTC
V: TRBV20-1; D: NA; size: once; J: TRBJ1-4; CDR3: CSARQAEKLFF; DNA: TGCAGTGCCAGACAGGCTGAAAAACTGTTTTTT
V: TRBV20-1; D: NA; size: once; J: TRBJ2-1; CDR3: CSASVALMIQNEQFF; DNA: TGCAGTGCTAGTGTTGCACTTATGATTCAGAATGAGCAGTTCTTC
V: TRBV6-2/TRBV6-3; D: NA; size: NA; J: TRBJ2-7; CDR3: CASSYTTREQYF; DNA: TGTGCCAGCAGTTACACCACAAGGGAGCAGTACTTC
V: TRBV6-5; D: NA; size: NA; J: TRBJ1-6; CDR3: CASSYDPDSPLHF; DNA: TGTGCCAGCAGTTATGATCCGGATTCACCCCTCCACTTT
V: TRBV7-2; D: NA; size: NA; J: TRBJ1-2; CDR3: CASSLASIQFYGYTF; DNA: TGTGCCAGCAGCTTAGCGAGTATTCAGTTTTATGGCTACACCTTC
V: TRBV12-3/TRBV12-4; D: NA; size: NA; J: TRBJ1-5; CDR3: CASSPGGGQPQHF; DNA: TGTGCCAGCAGTCCCGGGGGCGGGCAGCCCCAGCATTTT
V: TRBV5-8; D: TRBD2; size: once; J: TRBJ2-1; CDR3: CASRRRGSVGEQFF; DNA: TGTGCCAGCAGAAGACGCGGGAGTGTTGGTGAGCAGTTCTTC
V: TRBV6-5; D: TRBD1; size: NA; J: TRBJ1-2; CDR3: CASRGQGPYGYTF; DNA: TGTGCCTCCCGAGGACAGGGTCCCTATGGCTACACCTTC
V: TRBV18; D: TRBD1; size: NA; J: TRBJ1-2; CDR3: CASSQKGGDYGYTF; DNA: TGTGCCAGCTCACAGAAAGGGGGCGACTATGGCTACACCTTC
V: TRBV11-3; D: TRBD1; size: NA; J: TRBJ2-7; CDR3: CASTPNRGYEQYF; DNA: TGTGCCAGCACCCCCAACAGGGGCTACGAGCAGTACTTC
V: TRBV11-3; D: NA; size: NA; J: TRBJ2-7; CDR3: CASSLGPRREQYF; DNA: TGTGCCAGCAGCTTAGGTCCCAGGCGCGAGCAGTACTTC
V: TRBV12-3/TRBV12-4; D: TRBD1; size: NA; J: TRBJ1-2; CDR3: CASSSNDRGGYTF; DNA: TGTGCCAGCAGTTCCAACGACAGGGGCGGCTACACCTTC
V: TRBV28; D: TRBD1; size: NA; J: TRBJ1-2; CDR3: CASSLRQGRGYTF; DNA: TGTGCCAGCAGTTTAAGACAGGGCCGTGGCTACACCTTC
V: TRBV6-5; D: NA; size: once; J: TRBJ2-2; CDR3: CATGHPHTGELFF; DNA: TGTGCCACCGGACACCCTCACACCGGGGAGCTGTTTTTT
V: TRBV9; D: TRBD1; size: NA; J: TRBJ1-2; CDR3: CASSVGTGGRTTDGYTF; DNA: TGTGCCAGCAGCGTAGGGACAGGGGGGCGCACTACGGATGGCTACACCTTC
V: TRBV29-1; D: NA; size: NA; J: TRBJ1-1; CDR3: CSVAEADTEAFF; DNA: TGCAGCGTTGCGGAGGCGGACACTGAAGCTTTCTTT
V: TRBV27; D: NA; size: once; J: TRBJ2-4; CDR3: CASSWGVKNIQYF; DNA: TGTGCCAGCAGTTGGGGGGTTAAAAACATTCAGTACTTC
V: TRBV28; D: NA; size: NA; J: TRBJ1-5; CDR3: CASSDGRPQHF; DNA: TGTGCCAGCAGCGACGGACGGCCCCAGCATTTT
V: TRBV6-1; D: NA; size: NA; J: TRBJ2-7; CDR3: CASSEARYSSYEQYF; DNA: TGTGCCAGCAGTGAAGCTAGGTACAGCTCCTACGAGCAGTACTTC
V: TRBV27; D: TRBD1; size: once; J: TRBJ2-1; CDR3: CATIPGQGAHEQFF; DNA: TGTGCTACCATCCCGGGACAGGGGGCCCATGAGCAGTTCTTC
V: TRBV5-1; D: NA; size: NA; J: TRBJ2-7; CDR3: CASSLDIFNEQYF; DNA: TGCGCCAGCAGCCTTGACATTTTCAACGAGCAGTACTTC
V: TRBV7-9; D: NA; size: once; J: TRBJ1-5; CDR3: CASSLDVQPQHF; DNA: TGTGCCAGCAGCTTGGATGTGCAGCCCCAGCATTTT
V: TRBV7-7; D: NA; size: NA; J: TRBJ2-1; CDR3: CAGELGGSYNEQFF; DNA: TGTGCGGGCGAACTCGGCGGATCTTACAATGAGCAGTTCTTC
V: TRBV19; D: NA; size: few; J: TRBJ2-5; CDR3: CASSGKRSEQETQYF; DNA: TGTGCCAGTAGTGGGAAAAGGAGTGAACAAGAGACCCAGTACTTC
V: TRBV30; D: NA; size: NA; J: TRBJ2-5; CDR3: CAWEGRETQYF; DNA: TGTGCCTGGGAGGGCCGGGAGACCCAGTACTTC
V: TRBV9; D: TRBD1; size: NA; J: TRBJ1-4; CDR3: CASSVQGASNEKLFF; DNA: TGTGCCAGCAGCGTCCAGGGGGCTTCTAATGAAAAACTGTTTTTT
V: TRBV5-6; D: NA; size: NA; J: TRBJ2-6; CDR3: CASSVNGQFSGANVLTF; DNA: TGTGCCAGCAGCGTCAACGGACAGTTCTCTGGGGCCAACGTCCTGACTTTC
V: TRBV3-1/TRBV3-2; D: NA; size: NA; J: TRBJ1-2; CDR3: CASSQEGLPVDGYTF; DNA: TGTGCCAGCAGCCAAGAGGGTCTACCGGTCGATGGCTACACCTTC
V: TRBV12-3/TRBV12-4; D: NA; size: NA; J: TRBJ2-7; CDR3: CASSSSQPYEQYF; DNA: TGTGCCAGCAGTTCCTCCCAGCCCTACGAGCAGTACTTC
V: TRBV19; D: TRBD1; size: NA; J: TRBJ1-6; CDR3: CASSMGQGNSPLHF; DNA: TGTGCCAGTAGTATGGGACAGGGAAATTCACCCCTCCACTTT
V: TRBV29-1; D: NA; size: NA; J: TRBJ1-2; CDR3: CSVDDPDQGYTF; DNA: TGCAGCGTTGACGATCCGGACCAAGGCTACACCTTC
V: TRBV3-1/TRBV3-2; D: TRBD1; size: NA; J: TRBJ1-2; CDR3: CASSPTGGGYTF; DNA: TGTGCCAGCAGCCCAACAGGGGGTGGCTACACCTTC
V: TRBV11-3; D: NA; size: NA; J: TRBJ1-3; CDR3: CASSLGLDLDGNTIYF; DNA: TGTGCCAGCAGCTTAGGTTTGGACTTGGATGGAAACACCATATATTTT
V: TRBV12-3/TRBV12-4; D: NA; size: NA; J: TRBJ2-7; CDR3: CASSSPPYEQYF; DNA: TGTGCCAGCAGTTCCCCACCCTACGAGCAGTACTTC
V: TRBV28; D: TRBD1; size: few; J: TRBJ1-2; CDR3: CASSLQGVDYGYTF; DNA: TGTGCCAGCAGTTTACAGGGGGTAGACTATGGCTACACCTTC
V: TRBV27; D: TRBD1; size: NA; J: TRBJ1-6; CDR3: CASSWTGKSPLHF; DNA: TGTGCCAGCAGTTGGACAGGGAAATCACCCCTCCACTTT
V: TRBV7-9; D: NA; size: NA; J: TRBJ2-5; CDR3: CASSLGGLSSETQYF; DNA: TGTGCCAGCAGCTTAGGGGGACTCTCATCAGAGACCCAGTACTTC
V: TRBV2; D: NA; size: NA; J: TRBJ2-3; CDR3: CASSAGVSTDTQYF; DNA: TGTGCCAGCAGTGCAGGGGTGAGCACAGATACGCAGTATTTT
V: TRBV27; D: NA; size: NA; J: TRBJ2-7; CDR3: CASSPLGGYEQYF; DNA: TGTGCCAGCAGCCCCCTGGGGGGTTACGAGCAGTACTTC
V: TRBV11-2; D: TRBD2; size: few; J: TRBJ2-7; CDR3: CASSSSGTSGLVSSYEQYF; DNA: TGTGCCAGCAGCTCCTCCGGGACTAGCGGGCTGGTAAGCTCCTACGAGCAGTACTTC
V: TRBV27; D: NA; size: NA; J: TRBJ2-1; CDR3: CASSPRTNYNEQFF; DNA: TGTGCCAGCAGTCCCCGGACAAATTACAATGAGCAGTTCTTC
V: TRBV28; D: TRBD1; size: NA; J: TRBJ2-7; CDR3: CASSAGTGHSYEQYF; DNA: TGTGCCAGCAGCGCCGGGACAGGCCACTCCTACGAGCAGTACTTC
V: TRBV5-1; D: TRBD2; size: NA; J: TRBJ2-1; CDR3: CASSLGLAGDNEQFF; DNA: TGCGCCAGCAGCTTAGGACTAGCGGGCGACAATGAGCAGTTCTTC
V: TRBV4-3; D: NA; size: NA; J: TRBJ2-3; CDR3: CASSPYGVSTDTQYF; DNA: TGCGCCAGCAGCCCCTACGGCGTTAGCACAGATACGCAGTATTTT
V: TRBV5-1; D: NA; size: NA; J: TRBJ2-7; CDR3: CASSPSRVGVYEQYF; DNA: TGCGCCAGCAGCCCATCTAGGGTAGGAGTCTACGAGCAGTACTTC